This T cell receptor beta chain was retrieved from a study of CD8 T cell repertoires and HIV-1 epitope variants. Looking at the study overall: Separate wells received one of Twenty-five Gag or Nef variant peptides. The baseline condition was 1M T cells left uncultured.

A remark on this clone: Its cognate antigen is unknown.

V was clipped by 0 bases and J by 7 bases; unmatched bases: 6. The CDR3 is 16 residues long. The germline gives CDR1 SGHAT, CDR2 FQDESV (reference sequence). Clones were sequenced by immunoSEQ multiplex PCR, and TCRdb holds only the in-frame ones, with some missing. The sample shows roughly 7,000 clones, 50% to 70% of them seen only once. The chain couples TRBV11-1 to TRBJ2-1, with 10 bases that match TRBD2. This TCR was sampled from a male donor with HIV. The sequenced sample was cultured CD8+ T cells derived from PBMCs. CDR3 DNA: TGTGCCAGCAGCTTAGCGTGGGTAGCGGGAGGTAATGAGCAGTTCTTC. Its protein is CASSLAWVAGGNEQFF.